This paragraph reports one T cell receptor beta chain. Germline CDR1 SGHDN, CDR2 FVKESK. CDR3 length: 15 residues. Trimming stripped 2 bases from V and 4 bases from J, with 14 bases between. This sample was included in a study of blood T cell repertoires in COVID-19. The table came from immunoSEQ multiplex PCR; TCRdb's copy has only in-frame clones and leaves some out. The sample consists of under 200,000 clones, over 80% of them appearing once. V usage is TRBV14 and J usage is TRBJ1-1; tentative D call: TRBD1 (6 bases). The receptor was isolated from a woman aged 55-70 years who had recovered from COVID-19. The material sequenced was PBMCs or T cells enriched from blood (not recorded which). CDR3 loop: CASSQSSQGATEAFF. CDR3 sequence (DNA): TGTGCCAGCAGCCAATCATCACAGGGAGCCACTGAAGCTTTCTTT.